This T cell receptor (beta chain) was sequenced for a study of a mutant IDH1 vaccine in newly diagnosed glioma. Study context: The initiation of vaccination occurred 4-6 weeks after radiotherapy alone, or with temozolomide cycles. Beforehand, treatment had been radiotherapy, temozolomide, or both; the majority received both.

Details on this clone: Its antigen is unknown.

Time point in this sample: week 47, end of study. Every vaccine dose comprised 300 ug of mutant IDH1 20-mer peptide plus topical imiquimod. Weeks 1, 3, 5, 7, 11, 15, 19 and 23 were when patients received their eight vaccinations. Germline V CDR1 and CDR2: MDHEN, SYDVKM. This CDR3 region has 13 residues. General study findings and limits: Pseudoprogression apparently lacked any relation to changes in top peripheral T cell clonotypes.

The assay was immunoSEQ multiplex PCR, and TCRdb's table has in-frame clones only and misses some. The sample consists of roughly 86,000 clones, roughly nine tenths of them appearing once. This specimen consisted of PBMCs, obtained from a glioma patient whose treatment included an IDH1 peptide vaccine. The rearrangement uses TRBV28 and TRBJ2-3, with D perhaps matching TRBD1 (5 bases). This TCR derives from a woman aged 45-59 years with glioma. The CDR3 here is CSSIRDLSDTQYF. Here the CDR3 DNA reads TGTTCATCCATCAGGGATTTATCCGATACGCAGTATTTT. The variable domain in full, with the rest retrieved from reference TRBV28 and TRBJ2-3, is DVKVTQSSRYLVKRTGEKVFLECVQDMDHENMFWYRQDPGLGLRLIYFSYDVKMKEKGDIPEGYSVSREKKERFSLILESASTNQTSMYLCSSIRDLSDTQYFGPGTRLTVL.